The 8 T cell receptor beta chains below come from one sample, sequenced in a study of blood T cell repertoires in COVID-19. Libraries were prepared by immunoSEQ multiplex PCR; TCRdb keeps only in-frame clonotypes and omits some of them. The sample carries around 250,000 clones, 84% recorded once. The sequenced sample was peripheral blood. All receptors derive from a human donor in a cohort sampled during active COVID-19.

V usage is TRBV25-1 and J usage is TRBJ1-6; TRBD1 agrees at 7 bases. Per germline, CDR1 MGHDK and CDR2 SYGVNS. There are 17 residues in the CDR3. The V and J ends lost 2 bases and 8 bases, in that order; junction bases with no gene match: 12. As DNA, the CDR3 is TGTGCCAGCAGTGAAAACAGTAGTCGGCAGGGGGATTCACCCCTCCACTTT. This codes for CASSENSSRQGDSPLHF.

The chain combines TRBV5-8 with TRBJ2-1; 11 bases agree with TRBD2. The V gene's germline CDR1 is SGHTS and CDR2 YDEGEE. Trimming cost V 4 bases and J 4 bases; bases outside gene matches: 7. This CDR3 has 16 amino acids. CDR3 loop: CASSRGTSGNYNEQFF. The DNA for the CDR3 is TGTGCCAGCAGCCGCGGGACTAGCGGTAATTACAATGAGCAGTTCTTC. The entire variable domain, with the rest obtained from reference TRBV5-8 and TRBJ2-1, is as follows: EAGVTQSPTHLIKTRGQQATLRCSPISGHTSVYWYQQALGLGLQFLLWYDEGEERNRGNFPPRFSGRQFPNYSSELNVNALELEDSALYLCASSRGTSGNYNEQFFGPGTRLTVL.

This clone was counted between two and nine times. The chain joins TRBV12-3 or TRBV12-4 to TRBJ2-7; D perhaps matches TRBD1 (6 bases). V lost 5 bases, J lost 6 bases, and 14 bases lay in between. The CDR3 extends over 13 amino acids. This chain's CDR3 is CASSPDRDTEQYF. As DNA, the CDR3 is TGTGCCAGCAGTCCGGACCGGGACACCGAGCAGTACTTC.

This chain's CDR3 is CASSRRLAYEQYF. The CDR3 nucleotides read TGTGCCAGCAGCCGCAGACTAGCCTACGAGCAGTACTTC. V is TRBV7-2 and J is TRBJ2-7; maybe TRBD2 (6 bases). This CDR3 region has 13 residues. Trimming stripped 5 bases from V and 2 bases from J, with 10 bases between. Looked up from germline, CDR1 is SGHTA and CDR2 is FQGNSA.

The chain joins TRBV9 to TRBJ2-7, with TRBD2 matching 7 bases. The CDR3 has 15 residues. After removal of 0 bases from V and 3 bases from J, the junction contained 6 bases not matched to a gene. Germline lookup yields CDR1 SGDLS and CDR2 YYNGEE. CDR3 loop: CASSVGGTGGYEQYF. As DNA, the CDR3 is TGTGCCAGCAGCGTAGGAGGAACGGGAGGCTACGAGCAGTACTTC.

The CDR3 sequence is CASSLTGAYGYTF. CDR3 DNA sequence: TGTGCCAGCAGTCTTACAGGGGCCTATGGCTACACCTTC. V and J are TRBV27 and TRBJ1-2; 7 nucleotides match TRBD1. Germline V gene lookup returns CDR1 MNHEY and CDR2 SMNVEV (reference sequence). Unmatched junction bases numbered 4, after V lost 5 bases and J lost 4 bases. This CDR3 is built from 13 residues.

The V gene is TRBV2, the J gene TRBJ2-5; D remains ambiguous. The CDR3 length is 12 residues. V was clipped by 7 bases and J by 1 base, with 7 bases between them. The germline CDR1 and CDR2 sequences are SNHLY and FYNNEI. The CDR3 DNA reads TGTGCCAGCACGTGGGCCCAAGAGACCCAGTACTTC. Translation gives CASTWAQETQYF.

The chain employs TRBV2 and TRBJ2-3; 10 bases align to TRBD2. Germline trimming cut 8 bases from V and 1 base from J; bases unmatched to any gene: 0. The CDR3 is made up of 13 amino acids. Germline CDR1 and CDR2: SNHLY and FYNNEI. The CDR3 coding sequence is TGTGCCAGCCTAGCGGGAGGCACAGATACGCAGTATTTT. It codes for CASLAGGTDTQYF.